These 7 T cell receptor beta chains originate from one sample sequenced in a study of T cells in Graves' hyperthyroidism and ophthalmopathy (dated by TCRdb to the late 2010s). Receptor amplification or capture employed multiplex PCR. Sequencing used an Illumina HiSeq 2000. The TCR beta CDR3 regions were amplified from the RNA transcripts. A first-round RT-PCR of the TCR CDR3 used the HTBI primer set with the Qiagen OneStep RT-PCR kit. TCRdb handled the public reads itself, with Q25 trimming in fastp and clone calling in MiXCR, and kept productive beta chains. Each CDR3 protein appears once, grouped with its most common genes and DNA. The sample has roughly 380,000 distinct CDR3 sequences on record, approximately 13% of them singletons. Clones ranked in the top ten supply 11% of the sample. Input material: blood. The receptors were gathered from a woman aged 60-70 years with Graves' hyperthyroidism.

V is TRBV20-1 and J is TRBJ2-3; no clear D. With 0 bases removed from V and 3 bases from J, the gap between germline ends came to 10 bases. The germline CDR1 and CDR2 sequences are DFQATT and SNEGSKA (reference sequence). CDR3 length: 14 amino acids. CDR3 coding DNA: TGCAGTGCTAGAGATCCCAGGAGTACAGATACGCAGTATTTT. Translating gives CSARDPRSTDTQYF.

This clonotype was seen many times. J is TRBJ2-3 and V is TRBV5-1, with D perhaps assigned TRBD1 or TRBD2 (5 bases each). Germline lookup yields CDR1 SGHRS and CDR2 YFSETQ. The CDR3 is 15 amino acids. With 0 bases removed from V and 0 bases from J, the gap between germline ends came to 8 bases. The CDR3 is CASSLGDVSTDTQYF. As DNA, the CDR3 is TGCGCCAGCAGCTTGGGGGACGTCAGCACAGATACGCAGTATTTT. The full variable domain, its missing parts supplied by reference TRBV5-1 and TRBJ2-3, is KAGVTQTPRYLIKTRGQQVTLSCSPISGHRSVSWYQQTPGQGLQFLFEYFSETQRNKGNFPGRFSGRQFSNSRSEMNVSTLELGDSALYLCASSLGDVSTDTQYFGPGTRLTVL.

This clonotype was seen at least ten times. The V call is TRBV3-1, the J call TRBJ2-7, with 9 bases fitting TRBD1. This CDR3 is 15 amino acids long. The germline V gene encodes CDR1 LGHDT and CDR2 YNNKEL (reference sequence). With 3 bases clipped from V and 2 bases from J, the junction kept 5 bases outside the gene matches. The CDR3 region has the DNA TGTGCCAGCAGCCACGCCCGGGACAGGGCCTACGAGCAGTACTTC. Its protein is CASSHARDRAYEQYF.

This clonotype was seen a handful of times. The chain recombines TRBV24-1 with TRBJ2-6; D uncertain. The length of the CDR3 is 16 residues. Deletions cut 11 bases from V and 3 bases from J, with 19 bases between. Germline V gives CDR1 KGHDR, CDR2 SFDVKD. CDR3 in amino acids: CANNRRAAGGANVLTF. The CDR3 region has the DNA TGTGCCAACAATCGGAGAGCCGCAGGTGGGGCCAACGTCCTGACTTTC.

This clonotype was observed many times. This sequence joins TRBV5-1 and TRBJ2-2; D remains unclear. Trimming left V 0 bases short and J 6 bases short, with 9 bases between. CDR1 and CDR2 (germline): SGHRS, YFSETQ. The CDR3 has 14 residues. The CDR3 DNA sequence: TGCGCCAGCAGCTTGGCCGGTGGACCCGGGGAGCTGTTTTTT. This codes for CASSLAGGPGELFF.

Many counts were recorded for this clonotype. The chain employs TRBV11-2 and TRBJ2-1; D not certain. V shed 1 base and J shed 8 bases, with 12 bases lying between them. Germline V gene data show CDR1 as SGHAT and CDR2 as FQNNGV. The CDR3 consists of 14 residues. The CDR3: CASSLGVETDEQFF. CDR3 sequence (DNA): TGTGCCAGCAGCTTAGGGGTAGAGACGGATGAGCAGTTCTTC.

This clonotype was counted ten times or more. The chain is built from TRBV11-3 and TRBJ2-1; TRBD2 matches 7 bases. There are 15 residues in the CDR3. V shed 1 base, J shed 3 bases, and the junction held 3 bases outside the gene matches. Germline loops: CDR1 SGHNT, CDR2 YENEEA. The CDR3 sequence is CASSLGQRDYNEQFF. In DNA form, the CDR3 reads TGTGCCAGCAGCTTAGGCCAGCGGGACTACAATGAGCAGTTCTTC. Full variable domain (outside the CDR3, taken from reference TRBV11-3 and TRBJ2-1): EAGVVQSPRYKIIEKKQPVAFWCNPISGHNTLYWYLQNLGQGPELLIRYENEEAVDDSQLPKDRFSAERLKGVDSTLKIQPAELGDSAVYLCASSLGQRDYNEQFFGPGTRLTVL.